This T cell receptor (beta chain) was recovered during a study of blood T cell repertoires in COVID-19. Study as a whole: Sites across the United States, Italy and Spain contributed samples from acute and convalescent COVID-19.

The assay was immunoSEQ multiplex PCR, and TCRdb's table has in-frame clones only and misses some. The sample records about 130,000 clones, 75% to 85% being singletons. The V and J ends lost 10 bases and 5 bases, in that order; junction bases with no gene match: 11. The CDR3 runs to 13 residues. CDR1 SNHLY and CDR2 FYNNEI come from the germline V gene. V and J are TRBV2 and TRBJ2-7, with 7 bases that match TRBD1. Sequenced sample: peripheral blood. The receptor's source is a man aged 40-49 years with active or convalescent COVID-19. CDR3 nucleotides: TGTGCCACCTCTTACAGGGGTTTGAACGAGCAGTACTTC. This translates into CATSYRGLNEQYF.